A selection of T cell receptor beta chains follows, all from one sample in a study of cytomegalovirus exposure and HLA in healthy donors. The repertoire was sequenced with immunoSEQ multiplex PCR; TCRdb's copy has only in-frame clones and lacks some. The repertoire holds about 150,000 clones, with 80% to 90% as singletons. Sequencing input: PBMCs. These receptors all stem from a man under 40 in good health and CMV-seropositive. CDR3s include the opening cysteine and the closing phenylalanine or tryptophan. Clone size, where shown, is once, few, many, or a class for clones that have expanded.

CDR3 protein,clone size,V gene,J gene
CSVSDRVSSGANVLTF,-,TRBV29-1,TRBJ2-6
CASSSPEGAHEQYF,once,TRBV5-1,TRBJ2-7
CASSYSEEDTEAFF,few,TRBV6-5,TRBJ1-1
CASSPQVYGYTF,-,TRBV28,TRBJ1-2
CASSPSGSSGNTIYF,-,TRBV18,TRBJ1-3
CASRQLGGAANEKLFF,-,TRBV7-8,TRBJ1-4
CASSIIGRGTGNTIYF,-,TRBV19,TRBJ1-3
CASSEVAGSDTQYF,few,TRBV6-4,TRBJ2-3
CASSLARAPLEQYF,once,TRBV5-4,TRBJ2-7
CASSQADPGVRVHSSGANVLTF,-,TRBV4-1,TRBJ2-6
CSSSSVARQFQETQYF,once,TRBV7-9,TRBJ2-5
CASSSGLGDEQFF,-,TRBV5-4,TRBJ2-1
CASSLYNRDNEQFF,-,TRBV5-1,TRBJ2-1
CASSSSRFWIAGSTGELFF,-,TRBV13,TRBJ2-2
CASSVTGYEQFF,once,TRBV27,TRBJ2-1